Below are 31 T cell receptor beta chains sequenced from a single sample in a study of OX40 agonist ivuxolimab in advanced cancers. Libraries were prepared by immunoSEQ multiplex PCR; TCRdb keeps only in-frame clonotypes and omits some of them. The data contain fewer than 15,000 clones, around two thirds of them singletons. The source was CD4+ or CD8+ T cells sorted from blood, collected in a trial of the OX40 agonist ivuxolimab. The receptors come from an adult with an advanced solid tumor such as melanoma, head and neck, liver or kidney cancer.

In DNA form, the CDR3 reads TGTGCCAGCAGCAGCGGGACATTTTACGAGCAGTACTTC. Amino acids: CASSSGTFYEQYF. This sequence joins TRBV9 and TRBJ2-7, with D perhaps TRBD2 (7 bases). The CDR3 is 13 residues long. Germline V gene data show CDR1 as SGDLS and CDR2 as YYNGEE. The V and J ends lost 4 bases and 4 bases respectively, with 12 bases between them.

V and J are TRBV9 and TRBJ2-2, with D perhaps TRBD2 (6 bases). Between the trimmed V and J ends, which lost 0 bases and 2 bases, there was a span of 14 bases. CDR1 SGDLS and CDR2 YYNGEE come from the germline V gene. This CDR3 is built from 17 residues. The CDR3 is CASSVGTAGPNTGELFF. The CDR3 DNA is TGTGCCAGCAGCGTAGGGACGGCGGGACCAAACACCGGGGAGCTGTTTTTT.

J is TRBJ2-1 and V is TRBV15; no clear D gene. Trimming took 5 bases from V and 8 from J, leaving 10 bases between them. This CDR3 has 12 amino acids. Germline V CDR1 and CDR2: LNHNV, YYDKDF (reference sequence). This chain's CDR3 is CATSGGRYEQFF. The CDR3 DNA reads TGTGCCACCAGCGGCGGACGCTATGAGCAGTTCTTC.

The V gene is TRBV2, the J gene TRBJ2-7; D could derive from TRBD1 or TRBD2 (5 bases each). Looked up from germline, CDR1 is SNHLY and CDR2 is FYNNEI. The CDR3 length is 12 residues. V was shortened by 6 bases and J by 4 bases, with 10 bases between the two germline ends. The CDR3 nucleotides are TGTGCCAGCAGCCAAGAGGGGTACGAGCAGTACTTC. It translates to CASSQEGYEQYF. Variable domain in full (rest from reference TRBV2 and TRBJ2-7): EPEVTQTPSHQVTQMGQEVILRCVPISNHLYFYWYRQILGQKVEFLVSFYNNEISEKSEIFDDQFSVERPDGSNFTLKIRSTKLEDSAMYFCASSQEGYEQYFGPGTRLTVT.

The chain employs TRBV11-2 and TRBJ1-2, with D perhaps matching TRBD1 (6 bases). V lost 8 bases to trimming and J lost 5 bases, with 15 bases between them. Germline V CDR1 and CDR2: SGHAT, FQNNGV. The CDR3 sequence is 13 residues long. CDR3 nucleotide sequence: TGTGCCAGCGGTGGGGGGCCGTCATATGGCTACACCTTC. Its protein product is CASGGGPSYGYTF.

This clone showed up just once. The chain employs TRBV6-5 and TRBJ1-2; D is undetermined. CDR1 and CDR2 (germline): MNHEY, SVGAGI. This CDR3 spans 8 amino acids. The CDR3 sequence: CADQSYTF. DNA for the CDR3: TGTGCGGACCAATCCTACACCTTC.

The CDR3 DNA follows: TGTGCCAGCACAGGACAGGTGAATCAGCCCCAGCATTTT. It specifies CASTGQVNQPQHF. V and J are TRBV6-5 and TRBJ1-5, with TRBD1 matching over 7 bases. The CDR3 runs to 13 residues. Trimming took 7 bases from V and 4 from J; bases not matched to a gene: 4. Germline CDR1 and CDR2: MNHEY and SVGAGI.

CDR3 amino acids: CASRRTSGRVSSYNEQFF. In DNA, the CDR3 is TGTGCCAGCAGGAGGACTAGCGGGAGGGTTAGCTCCTACAATGAGCAGTTCTTC. This rearrangement joins TRBV7-2 to TRBJ2-1; 15 bases map to TRBD2. V lost 6 bases, J lost 0 bases, and 6 bases stayed unmatched. Germline loops: CDR1 SGHTA, CDR2 FQGNSA. CDR3 length equals 18 residues.

This clone is medium-sized (0.01 to 0.1%) in the sample. The chain recombines TRBV7-9 with TRBJ2-7; TRBD1 aligns across 7 bases. This CDR3 is 15 amino acids long. Trimming removed 0 bases from V and 0 bases from J; junction bases left unmatched: 2. Germline lookup yields CDR1 SEHNR and CDR2 FQNEAQ (reference sequence). The CDR3 nucleotides are TGTGCCAGCAGCTTAGCGACAGGGAGCTCCTACGAGCAGTACTTC. Its translation is CASSLATGSSYEQYF.

The chain joins TRBV5-4 to TRBJ2-1; the match to TRBD1 covers 7 bases. The CDR3 spans 16 residues. V lost 4 bases, J lost 0 bases, and 7 bases stayed unmatched. CDR1 and CDR2 (germline): SGHNT, YYREEE (reference sequence). In DNA, the CDR3 is TGTGCCAGCAGCACAGGGGCCCCGAGCTCCTACAATGAGCAGTTCTTC. Protein: CASSTGAPSSYNEQFF.

The J gene is TRBJ1-5, the V gene TRBV27; possible D gene TRBD1, 5 bases. Germline CDR1 and CDR2: MNHEY and SMNVEV (reference sequence). There are 15 residues in the CDR3. Trimming took off 2 bases at V and 1 base at J, with 9 bases between the two ends. The CDR3 here is CASSLQGGSNQPQHF. In DNA, the CDR3 is TGTGCCAGCAGTTTACAGGGCGGGAGCAATCAGCCCCAGCATTTT.

The rearrangement uses TRBV27 and TRBJ1-2, with TRBD1 as a possible D gene (5 bases). This CDR3 has 13 residues. The germline V gene encodes CDR1 MNHEY and CDR2 SMNVEV (reference sequence). V gave up 5 bases and J gave up 5 bases, with 12 bases separating them. Here the CDR3 reads CASSPGPGYGYTF. The CDR3 bases are TGTGCCAGCAGTCCGGGACCTGGTTATGGCTACACCTTC.

The chain joins TRBV2 to TRBJ2-1, with TRBD2 identical over 8 bases. J lost 0 bases, V lost 4 bases, and 2 bases had no gene match. The CDR3 runs 15 residues. Germline CDR1 SNHLY, CDR2 FYNNEI. The CDR3 nucleotides are TGTGCCAGCAGTGGTCTAGCGGGCTCCTACAATGAGCAGTTCTTC. This codes for CASSGLAGSYNEQFF.

This chain links TRBV2 with TRBJ2-1; D uncertain. This CDR3 has 11 residues. CDR1 SNHLY and CDR2 FYNNEI come from the germline V gene. V lost 0 bases to trimming and J lost 13 bases, with 7 bases between them. CDR3 in amino acids: CASSEARRQFF. The CDR3 nucleotides are TGTGCCAGCAGTGAAGCGCGAAGACAGTTCTTC. Supplemented by reference TRBV2 and TRBJ2-1, the full variable domain reads EPEVTQTPSHQVTQMGQEVILRCVPISNHLYFYWYRQILGQKVEFLVSFYNNEISEKSEIFDDQFSVERPDGSNFTLKIRSTKLEDSAMYFCASSEARRQFFGPGTRLTVL.

The chain employs TRBV4-1 and TRBJ1-1; 9 positions match TRBD1. This CDR3 spans 15 amino acids. CDR1 is MGHRA, CDR2 YSYEKL, per germline. The junction had 7 bases not matched to a gene; V was cut back by 3 bases and J by 5 bases. CDR3 protein: CASSHSTGGRTEAFF. Here the CDR3 DNA reads TGCGCCAGCAGCCACTCGACAGGGGGGAGGACTGAAGCTTTCTTT.

This clone is a singleton in its sample. This sequence joins TRBV28 and TRBJ1-2; 8 positions match TRBD1. This CDR3 has 16 amino acids. Germline V gives CDR1 MDHEN, CDR2 SYDVKM. The V gene end was trimmed by 5 bases and the J gene end by 4 bases; junction bases not matched to a gene: 12. The CDR3 reads CASSPIDRGLTYGYTF. In nucleotides, the CDR3 is TGTGCCAGCAGTCCGATCGACAGGGGACTAACCTATGGCTACACCTTC.

The chain has TRBV6-5 and TRBJ2-1; D is possibly TRBD1 (6 bases). Germline V gene lookup returns CDR1 MNHEY and CDR2 SVGAGI. The CDR3 loop spans 14 amino acids. V lost 4 bases to trimming and J lost 10 bases, with 17 bases between them. CDR3 protein: CASSFNRVLGEQFF. The CDR3 DNA follows: TGTGCCAGCAGTTTCAACAGGGTTCTGGGCGAGCAGTTCTTC.

The chain uses TRBV7-2 and TRBJ1-2, with D hard to call. The CDR3 extends over 15 amino acids. Trimming stripped 4 bases from V and 4 bases from J, with 16 bases between. Germline loops: CDR1 SGHTA, CDR2 FQGNSA. The CDR3: CASSSQTRSGYGYTF. The DNA for the CDR3 is TGTGCCAGCAGCTCCCAGACCCGCTCTGGCTATGGCTACACCTTC. Combining the CDR3 with reference TRBV7-2 and TRBJ1-2 gives the whole variable domain GAGVSQSPSNKVTEKGKDVELRCDPISGHTALYWYRQSLGQGLEFLIYFQGNSAPDKSGLPSDRFSAERTGGSVSTLTIQRTQQEDSAVYLCASSSQTRSGYGYTFGSGTRLTVV.

This chain links TRBV9 with TRBJ2-1; TRBD1 is a possible D gene (5 bases). The CDR3 covers 13 residues. Trimming took 0 bases from V and 4 from J, leaving 5 bases between them. Germline CDR1 SGDLS, CDR2 YYNGEE. Here the CDR3 reads CASSVAGYNEQFF. Here the CDR3 DNA reads TGTGCCAGCAGCGTAGCAGGGTACAATGAGCAGTTCTTC.

The V and J genes are TRBV4-1 and TRBJ2-5; no reliable D call. Trimming left V 4 bases short and J 5 bases short, with 17 bases between. CDR1 is MGHRA and CDR2 is YSYEKL in the germline V gene. The CDR3 has 15 amino acids. CDR3 coding DNA: TGCGCCAGCAGCCTTCAGGCCTCTTCCTGGGAGACCCAGTACTTC. Protein sequence: CASSLQASSWETQYF.

The chain employs TRBV6-1 and TRBJ1-2; weak D call: TRBD1 (5 bases). This CDR3 is built from 14 residues. Trimming pared 6 bases from V and 4 bases from J, leaving 15 bases between. CDR1 is MNHNS, CDR2 SASEGT, per germline. The CDR3 coding sequence is TGTGCCAGCAGGAGGACGCAAACAGGCTATGGCTACACCTTC. Its translation is CASRRTQTGYGYTF.

This chain connects TRBV30 to TRBJ2-7; D is possibly TRBD1 or TRBD2 (6 bases each). The length of the CDR3 is 11 residues. The V gene lost 2 bases and the J gene lost 7 bases, with 9 bases spanning the gap. CDR1 and CDR2 from the germline V gene are GTSNPN and SVGIG (reference sequence). The CDR3 sequence is CAWSRRGEQYF. DNA for the CDR3: TGTGCCTGGAGTAGGAGGGGGGAGCAGTACTTC.

On this clone: An end of the junction does not agree with germline; a read error may underlie this. Distinct nucleotide sequences in the sample also encode this CDR3. The gene calls are TRBV7-2 and TRBJ2-1; TRBD2 aligns across 11 bases. The CDR3 extends over 15 amino acids. Germline lookup yields CDR1 SGHTA and CDR2 FQGNSA. The CDR3 nucleotides are TGCGCCAGCAGCCTTACTAGCGGGAGAATGAATGAGCAGTTCTTC. Its translation: CASSLTSGRMNEQFF.

The chain employs TRBV14 and TRBJ2-1; no firm D call. The V gene lost 0 bases and the J gene lost 8 bases, with 11 bases spanning the gap. Germline-derived CDR1 and CDR2 are SGHDN and FVKESK. CDR3 length: 14 amino acids. The CDR3 DNA follows: TGTGCCAGCAGCCAAGATTTGTATCGGGATGAGCAGTTCTTC. Amino acid sequence: CASSQDLYRDEQFF.

The chain joins TRBV5-1 to TRBJ1-1; D unclear. The CDR3 runs to 14 residues. Trimming left V 1 base short and J 5 bases short, with 12 bases between. From germline, CDR1 is SGHRS and CDR2 YFSETQ. The CDR3 here is CASSLRTGKTEAFF. The CDR3 bases are TGCGCCAGCAGCTTGAGAACCGGTAAGACTGAAGCTTTCTTT.

This clone was found once. This chain connects TRBV15 to TRBJ2-2, with 8 bases matching TRBD2. This CDR3 has 12 amino acids. V shed 9 bases and J 6 bases; nucleotides not matched to a gene: 3. Per germline, CDR1 LNHNV and CDR2 YYDKDF (reference sequence). The CDR3 coding sequence is TGTGCCACTAGCGGGACTTCCGGGGAGCTGTTTTTT. It codes for CATSGTSGELFF.

This sequence joins TRBV28 and TRBJ1-6; D not resolved. V lost 6 bases and J lost 9, with 15 bases in between. The germline gives CDR1 MDHEN, CDR2 SYDVKM. The CDR3 spans 14 residues. CDR3 DNA sequence: TGTGCCAGCAGGACACCGGTCGGGAGTTCACCCCTCCACTTT. Its protein is CASRTPVGSSPLHF.

The chain is built from TRBV15 and TRBJ1-2, with 10 bases identical to TRBD1. V shed 4 bases, J shed 3 bases, and the junction held 5 bases outside the gene matches. The CDR3 is made up of 15 amino acids. The V gene's germline CDR1 is LNHNV and CDR2 YYDKDF (reference sequence). The CDR3 region has the DNA TGTGCCACCAGCACGAGACAGGGGGCCGACTATGGCTACACCTTC. Amino acid sequence: CATSTRQGADYGYTF.

The table lists this clone with a few counts. The CDR3 nucleotides are TGTGCCACAGGACAGGGCAATCAGCCCCAGCATTTT. Translated: CATGQGNQPQHF. This sequence joins TRBV19 and TRBJ1-5, with 7 positions matching TRBD1. Germline trimming cut 10 bases from V and 2 bases from J; bases unmatched to any gene: 2. The CDR3 totals 12 residues. Per the germline V gene, CDR1 is LNHDA and CDR2 is SQIVND (reference sequence).

J is TRBJ2-1 and V is TRBV19; the match to TRBD2 covers 13 bases. The CDR3 length is 15 residues. J lost 4 bases, V lost 6 bases, and 3 bases had no gene match. Germline values: CDR1 LNHDA, CDR2 SQIVND (reference sequence). This chain's CDR3 is CASSLGLAGYNEQFF. In DNA, the CDR3 is TGTGCCAGTAGCCTGGGACTAGCGGGGTACAATGAGCAGTTCTTC.

In its sample, this clone was seen once. The CDR3 nucleotides read TGTGCCAGCAGCCCCCAGGCCGCTGGGGCCTACGAGCAGTACTTC. Translating it yields CASSPQAAGAYEQYF. The chain has TRBV7-6 and TRBJ2-7; D not resolved. Trimming took 5 bases from V and 2 from J, leaving 16 bases between them. The CDR3 length is 15 residues. Germline V gene lookup returns CDR1 SGHVS and CDR2 FNYEAQ.